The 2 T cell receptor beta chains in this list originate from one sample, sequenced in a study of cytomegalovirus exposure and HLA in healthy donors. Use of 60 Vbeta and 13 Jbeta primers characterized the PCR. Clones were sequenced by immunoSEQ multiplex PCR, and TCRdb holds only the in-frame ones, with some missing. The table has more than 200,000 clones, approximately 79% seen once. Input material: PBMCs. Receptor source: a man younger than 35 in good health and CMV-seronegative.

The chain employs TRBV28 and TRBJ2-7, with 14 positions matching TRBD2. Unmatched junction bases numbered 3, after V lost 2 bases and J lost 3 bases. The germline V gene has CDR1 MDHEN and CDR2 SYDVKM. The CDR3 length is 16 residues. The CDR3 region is CASSLTTSGRGYEQYF. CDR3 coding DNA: TGTGCCAGCAGTTTAACGACTAGCGGGAGGGGCTACGAGCAGTACTTC.

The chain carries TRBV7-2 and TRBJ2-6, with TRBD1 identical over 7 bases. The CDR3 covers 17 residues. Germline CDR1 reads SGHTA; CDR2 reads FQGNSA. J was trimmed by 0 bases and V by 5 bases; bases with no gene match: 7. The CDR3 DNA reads TGTGCCAGCAGCCTCTTGACAGGGCCCTCTGGGGCCAACGTCCTGACTTTC. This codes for CASSLLTGPSGANVLTF. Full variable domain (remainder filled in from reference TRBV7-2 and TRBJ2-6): GAGVSQSPSNKVTEKGKDVELRCDPISGHTALYWYRQSLGQGLEFLIYFQGNSAPDKSGLPSDRFSAERTGGSVSTLTIQRTQQEDSAVYLCASSLLTGPSGANVLTFGAGSRLTVL.